This T cell receptor (beta chain) stems from a study of memory CD4+ T cells and cytomegalovirus serostatus. The sort gate was single viable CD3+CD4+CD8-CD45RO+ cells for memory CD4+ T cells. Sequenced by immunoSEQ multiplex PCR; TCRdb stores in-frame clones only, minus some. The profile shows tens of thousands of clones, 77% of them singletons. Germline assignment: CDR1 SGHTA and CDR2 FQGNSA. This CDR3 spans 14 amino acids. V was pared by 5 bases and J by 6 bases, with 9 bases of the junction left unmatched. The J gene is TRBJ1-2, the V gene TRBV7-2, with 7 bases identical to TRBD1. Input material: memory CD4+ T cells from blood. This clonotype was obtained from an adult in good health and CMV-seronegative. The CDR3 DNA reads as TGTGCCAGCAGCAATCGACAGGGATGGCATGGCTACACCTTC. Translating gives CASSNRQGWHGYTF.